The 15 T cell receptor beta chains listed next were all sequenced from one sample in a study of tumor-infiltrating lymphocytes in primary liver carcinoma. Investigators took RNA and DNA out together from 20-30 mg of unsorted bulk tissue. A primer matching the constant region was used to make TCR beta cDNA from approximately 0.45 ug of total RNA. TCR beta libraries came from three nested multiplex PCR rounds using slightly modified ARM-PCR. The opening two PCR rounds, around 11 cycles each, paired TRBV1-TRBV30 forward primers with a C-beta reverse primer. TCRdb re-called the multiplex PCR reads through MiXCR, storing one row per CDR3 protein. There are roughly 120,000 distinct CDR3 sequences in the sample; around two thirds occur only once, and roughly 9% lies in the top ten. Sequencing was done on a sample of liver tumor tissue from sampling region 1. As for subset: tumor region T1, superior pole. The receptors here all came from an older woman with primary liver carcinoma and hepatitis B virus infection.

Remarks on this clonotype: The CDR3 does not end in the conserved phenylalanine or tryptophan, so this is likely a read error. The CDR3, as DNA: TGTGCCAGCAGCACGGGACTAGCCCTGGGGGAGACCCAGTACTAC. Translated: CASSTGLALGETQYY. This chain uses TRBV11-2 with TRBJ2-5, with TRBD2 identical over 9 bases. Losses at the gene ends were 5 bases for V and 5 bases for J; bases not matched to a gene: 9. CDR1 and CDR2 from the germline V gene are SGHAT and FQNNGV. The CDR3 extends over 15 amino acids.

Of note for this clonotype: Compared with germline, one end of the junction differs, possibly owing to a read error. The rearrangement links TRBV4-2 to TRBJ1-3; D remains ambiguous. This CDR3 has 15 residues. The germline gives CDR1 LGHNA, CDR2 YNFKEQ. The CDR3 DNA reads as TGTGCCAGCCAAGTAGGGCAGACCTCTGGAAGCACCATATATTTT. Its translation is CASQVGQTSGSTIYF.

This chain links TRBV6-2 or TRBV6-3 with TRBJ2-1, with 9 bases that match TRBD2. V lost 6 bases and J lost 8; bases outside the gene matches: 14. CDR1 and CDR2 (germline): MNHEY, SVGEGT. The CDR3 spans 16 residues. CDR3 sequence (DNA): TGTGCCAGCAGAGGGCATAGCGGGAGAGGCGCCGATGAGCAGTTCTTC. It is translated as CASRGHSGRGADEQFF.

About this clonotype: Lacking the conserved final phenylalanine or tryptophan, this CDR3 likely reflects a read error. The DNA is left out, because the CDR3 cannot be placed on it with certainty; the CDR3 is given as TCRdb lists it. The CDR3 reads CASSQTIGTDTRYS. The chain combines TRBV4-1 with TRBJ2-3. Germline V gene lookup returns CDR1 MGHRA and CDR2 YSYEKL. With termini counted, the CDR3 has 14 amino acids.

The chain is built from TRBV5-6 and TRBJ1-1; weak D call: TRBD1 (6 bases). This CDR3 region has 14 residues. CDR1 and CDR2 from the germline V gene are SGHDT and YYEEEE. The V gene lost 3 bases and the J gene lost 5 bases, with 14 bases spanning the gap. The CDR3 loop reads CASSSDSVGTEAFF. DNA for the CDR3: TGTGCCAGCAGCTCGGACAGTGTTGGGACTGAAGCTTTCTTT.

The chain has TRBV28 and TRBJ2-6, with TRBD1 matching over 9 bases. The CDR3 totals 16 residues. Germline V gene sequence: CDR1 MDHEN, CDR2 SYDVKM. The junction had 4 bases not matched to a gene; V was cut back by 2 bases and J by 5 bases. CDR3 nucleotides: TGTGCCAGCAGTTTAGCCGGGACAGGGAGGGCCAACGTCCTGACTTTC. It translates to CASSLAGTGRANVLTF.

Worth noting for this clonotype: It may be a read error: a sequence one base away is much more abundant. The rearrangement uses TRBV28 and TRBJ1-5; D unclear. Between the trimmed V and J ends, which lost 5 bases and 3 bases, there was a span of 11 bases. The germline V gene has CDR1 MDHEN and CDR2 SYDVKM. The CDR3 runs 14 residues. CDR3 DNA sequence: TGTGCCAGCAGTCCCTGGGAAGTCAATCAGCCCCAGCATTTT. Translated, it gives CASSPWEVNQPQHF. Supplemented by reference TRBV28 and TRBJ1-5, the full variable domain reads DVKVTQSSRYLVKRTGEKVFLECVQDMDHENMFWYRQDPGLGLRLIYFSYDVKMKEKGDIPEGYSVSREKKERFSLILESASTNQTSMYLCASSPWEVNQPQHFGDGTRLSIL.

This clonotype was detected only a few times. The rearrangement joins TRBV4-1 to TRBJ2-5; 7 bases align to TRBD1. The CDR3 length is 14 residues. CDR1 is MGHRA, CDR2 YSYEKL, per germline. Germline trimming cut 3 bases from V and 5 bases from J; bases unmatched to any gene: 6. The CDR3 sequence is CASSQRQGSETQYF. In nucleotides, the CDR3 is TGCGCCAGCAGCCAGAGACAGGGTAGCGAGACCCAGTACTTC.

On this clonotype: With a much larger clone just one base away, this may be a read error. The chain links TRBV29-1 to TRBJ2-3; no clear D gene. V gave up 0 bases and J gave up 9 bases, with 10 bases separating them. Germline assignment: CDR1 SQVTM and CDR2 ANQGSEA. The CDR3 is made up of 12 amino acids. DNA of the CDR3: TGCAGCGTTGAAGAGACGGGCGACACGCAGTATTTT. Its translation: CSVEETGDTQYF.

Remarks on this clonotype: The junction and the germline gene differ at one end; a read error may be behind it. V is TRBV5-5 and J is TRBJ2-3, with 7 positions matching TRBD2. The CDR3 length is 16 residues. Germline CDR1 reads SGHKS; CDR2 reads YYEKEE (reference sequence). The CDR3 nucleotides read TGTGCCGGCAGCTTGGGCGTTGCGGGAGTGGCCGATACGCAATATTTT. It encodes CAGSLGVAGVADTQYF.

The chain is built from TRBV6-5 and TRBJ1-3; D remains unclear. The CDR3 covers 13 residues. Trimming shortened V by 11 bases and J by 5 bases, and 16 bases separated the two germline ends. The germline CDR1 and CDR2 sequences are MNHEY and SVGAGI. The CDR3 is CAPTDQLRNTIYF. CDR3 DNA sequence: TGTGCCCCTACCGACCAATTGAGAAACACCATATATTTT.

At least ten counts were recorded for this clonotype. The chain has TRBV11-2 and TRBJ2-2; tentatively, D is TRBD2 (6 bases). Trimming stripped 8 bases from V and 2 bases from J, with 21 bases between. Germline V gene sequence: CDR1 SGHAT, CDR2 FQNNGV. This CDR3 contains 17 residues. Here the CDR3 DNA reads TGTGCCAGCCGACCCCTAAGGGGCGGGGAAAACACCGGGGAGCTGTTTTTT. It specifies CASRPLRGGENTGELFF.

On this clonotype: It may be a read error: a sequence one base away is much more abundant. The rearrangement uses TRBV29-1 and TRBJ1-5, with D maybe TRBD1 (5 bases). The length of the CDR3 is 13 residues. The V end lost 4 bases, the J end lost 5 bases, and 12 bases lay between the germline ends. Germline values: CDR1 SQVTM, CDR2 ANQGSEA. The CDR3 DNA reads TGCAGCGTTGCGACGAGCAGGGATCAGCCCCAGCATTTT. Protein product: CSVATSRDQPQHF.

Comments on this clonotype: Compared with germline, one end of the junction differs, possibly owing to a read error. The gene calls are TRBV11-2 and TRBJ2-2, with a possible D match to TRBD2 (6 bases). This CDR3 has 17 amino acids. CDR1 SGHAT and CDR2 FQNNGV come from the germline V gene. CDR3 nucleotides: TGTGCTAGCAGCCCAGTAGGCAGAGGACTTGTCACCGGGGGACTGTTTTTT. Amino acids: CASSPVGRGLVTGGLFF. Filled out from reference TRBV11-2 and TRBJ2-2, the complete variable domain reads EAGVAQSPRYKIIEKRQSVAFWCNPISGHATLYWYQQILGQGPKLLIQFQNNGVVDDSQLPKDRFSAERLKGVDSTLKIQPAKLEDSAVYLCASSPVGRGLVTGGLFFGEGSRLTVL.

As regards this clonotype: A read error may explain this, as a much larger clone is one base away. The J gene is TRBJ2-3, the V gene TRBV5-1; D is possibly TRBD2 (6 bases). The CDR3 sequence is 14 residues long. Germline CDR1 is SGHRS and CDR2 is YFSETQ. Here the CDR3 reads CVSSLGGATDTQYF. In nucleotides, the CDR3 is TGCGTCAGCAGCTTGGGGGGTGCCACAGATACGCAGTATTTT.